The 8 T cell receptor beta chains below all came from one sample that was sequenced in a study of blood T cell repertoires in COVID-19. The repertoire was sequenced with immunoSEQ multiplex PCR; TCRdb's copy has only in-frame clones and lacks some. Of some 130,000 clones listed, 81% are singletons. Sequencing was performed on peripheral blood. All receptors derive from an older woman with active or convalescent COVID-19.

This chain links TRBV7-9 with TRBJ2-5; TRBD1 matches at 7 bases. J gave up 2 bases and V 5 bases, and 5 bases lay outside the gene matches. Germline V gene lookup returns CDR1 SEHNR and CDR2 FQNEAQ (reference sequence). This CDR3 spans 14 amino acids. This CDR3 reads CASSGQVDQETQYF. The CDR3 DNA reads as TGTGCCAGCAGCGGACAGGTGGATCAAGAGACCCAGTACTTC.

CDR3 in DNA: TGTGCCAGCAGCTCTGGACTCACGATGAACACTGAAGCTTTCTTT. Its protein is CASSSGLTMNTEAFF. This chain joins TRBV7-3 and TRBJ1-1; D is unclear. This CDR3 region has 15 residues. The germline CDR1 and CDR2 sequences are SGHTA and FQGTGA. V shed 4 bases and J shed 0 bases, with 12 bases lying between them. Using reference TRBV7-3 and TRBJ1-1 for the parts outside the CDR3, the full variable domain is GAGVSQTPSNKVTEKGKYVELRCDPISGHTALYWYRQSLGQGPEFLIYFQGTGAADDSGLPNDRFFAVRPEGSVSTLKIQRTERGDSAVYLCASSSGLTMNTEAFFGQGTRLTVV.

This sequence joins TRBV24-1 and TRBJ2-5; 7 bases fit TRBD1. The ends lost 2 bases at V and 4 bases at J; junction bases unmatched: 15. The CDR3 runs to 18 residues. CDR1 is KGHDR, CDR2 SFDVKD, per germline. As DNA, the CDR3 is TGTGCCACCAGTGATTCACTCTACAGGGGAACGAAAGGAGAGACCCAGTACTTC. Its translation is CATSDSLYRGTKGETQYF.

CDR3 sequence reads: CASSLTQGGEGGYTF. The CDR3, as DNA: TGTGCCAGCAGTTTAACCCAGGGAGGAGAGGGTGGCTACACCTTC. This chain links TRBV28 with TRBJ1-2, with TRBD1 as a possible D gene (5 bases). V shed 2 bases and J shed 7 bases, with 17 bases lying between them. The CDR3 consists of 15 residues. Germline CDR1 MDHEN, CDR2 SYDVKM.

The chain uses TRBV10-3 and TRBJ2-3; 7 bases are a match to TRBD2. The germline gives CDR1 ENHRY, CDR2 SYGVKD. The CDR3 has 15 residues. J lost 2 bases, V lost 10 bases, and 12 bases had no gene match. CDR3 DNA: TGTGCCACCGACAGCGGGGTCCGGTACACAGATACGCAGTATTTT. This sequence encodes CATDSGVRYTDTQYF.

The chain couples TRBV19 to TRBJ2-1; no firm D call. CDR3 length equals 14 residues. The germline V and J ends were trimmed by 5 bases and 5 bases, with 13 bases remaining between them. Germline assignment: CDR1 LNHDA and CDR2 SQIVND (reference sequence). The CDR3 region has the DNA TGTGCCAGTAGTCTAATGTCCGGTAACAATGAGCAGTTCTTC. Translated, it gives CASSLMSGNNEQFF.

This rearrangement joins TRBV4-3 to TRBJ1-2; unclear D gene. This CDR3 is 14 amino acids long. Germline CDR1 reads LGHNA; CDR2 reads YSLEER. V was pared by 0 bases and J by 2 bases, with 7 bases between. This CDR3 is CASSQDVRNYGYTF. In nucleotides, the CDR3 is TGCGCCAGCAGCCAAGACGTCCGGAACTATGGCTACACCTTC.

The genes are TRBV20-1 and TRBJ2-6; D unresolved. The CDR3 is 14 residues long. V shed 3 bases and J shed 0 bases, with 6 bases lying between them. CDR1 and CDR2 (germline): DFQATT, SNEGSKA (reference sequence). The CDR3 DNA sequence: TGCAGTGCTAGTCTCGGCTCTGGGGCCAACGTCCTGACTTTC. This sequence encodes CSASLGSGANVLTF.